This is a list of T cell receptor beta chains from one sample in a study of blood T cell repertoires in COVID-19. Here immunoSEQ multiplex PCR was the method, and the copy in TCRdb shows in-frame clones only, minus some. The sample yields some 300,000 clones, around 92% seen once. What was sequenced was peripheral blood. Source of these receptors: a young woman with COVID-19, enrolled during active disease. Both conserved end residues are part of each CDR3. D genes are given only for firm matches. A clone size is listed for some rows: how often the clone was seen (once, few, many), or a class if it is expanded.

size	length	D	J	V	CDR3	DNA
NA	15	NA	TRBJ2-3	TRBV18	CASSQVAANTDTQYF	TGTGCCAGCTCACAGGTAGCAGCGAACACAGATACGCAGTATTTT
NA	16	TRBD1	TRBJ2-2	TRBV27	CASSPGQPGYTGELFF	TGTGCCAGCAGCCCGGGACAGCCGGGTTACACCGGGGAGCTGTTTTTT
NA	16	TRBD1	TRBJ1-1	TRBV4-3	CASSQLTGGGVSEAFF	TGCGCCAGCAGCCAGCTGACAGGGGGCGGTGTGTCTGAAGCTTTCTTT
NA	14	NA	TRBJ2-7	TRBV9	CASSATPSSYEQYF	TGTGCCAGCAGCGCCACCCCCAGCTCCTACGAGCAGTACTTC
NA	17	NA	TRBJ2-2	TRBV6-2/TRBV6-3	CASSFSNDTFDTGELFF	TGTGCCAGCAGTTTCTCTAATGACACTTTTGATACCGGGGAGCTGTTTTTT
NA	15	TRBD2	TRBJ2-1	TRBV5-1	CASSLVPSGGAEQFF	TGCGCCAGCAGCTTGGTGCCTAGCGGGGGGGCCGAGCAGTTCTTC
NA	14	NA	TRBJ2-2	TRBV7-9	CASSLGQGTGELFF	TGTGCCAGCAGCTTGGGCCAGGGTACCGGGGAGCTGTTTTTT
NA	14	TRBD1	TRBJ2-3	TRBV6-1	CASSDGQGPDTQYF	TGTGCCAGCAGTGACGGACAGGGCCCAGATACGCAGTATTTT
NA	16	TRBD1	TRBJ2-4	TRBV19	CARAGTAFLAKNIQYF	TGTGCCAGAGCCGGGACAGCGTTCCTAGCCAAAAACATTCAGTACTTC
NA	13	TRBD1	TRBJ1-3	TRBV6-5	CASRTGFGNTIYF	TGTGCCAGCAGGACAGGGTTTGGAAACACCATATATTTT
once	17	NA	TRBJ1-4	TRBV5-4	CASSYREGFLTNEKLFF	TGTGCCAGCAGCTACCGTGAGGGATTTTTAACTAATGAAAAACTGTTTTTT
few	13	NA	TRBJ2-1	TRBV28	CASSFLLYNEQFF	TGTGCCAGCAGTTTCCTACTCTACAATGAGCAGTTCTTC
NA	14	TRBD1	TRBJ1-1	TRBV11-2	CASSFQGAGTEAFF	TGTGCCAGCAGCTTCCAGGGGGCGGGCACTGAAGCTTTCTTT
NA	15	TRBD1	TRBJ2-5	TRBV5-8	CASSLYRGLRETQYF	TGTGCCAGCAGCTTATACAGGGGATTGAGGGAGACCCAGTACTTC
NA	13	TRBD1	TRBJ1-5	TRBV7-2	CAGAGQGNQPQHF	TGTGCCGGCGCAGGACAGGGGAATCAGCCCCAGCATTTT
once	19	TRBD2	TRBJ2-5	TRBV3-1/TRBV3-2	CASSQSQGGPGLAEETQYF	TGTGCCAGCAGCCAATCCCAGGGTGGTCCGGGACTAGCGGAAGAGACCCAGTACTTC
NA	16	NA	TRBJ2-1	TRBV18	CASSPRDSVIYNEQFF	TGTGCCAGCTCACCGCGGGACAGTGTGATATACAATGAGCAGTTCTTC
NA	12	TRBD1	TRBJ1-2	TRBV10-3	CAISSTGDGYTF	TGTGCCATCAGCTCGACAGGGGATGGCTACACCTTC